This T cell receptor (beta chain) was captured by sequencing in a study of vaccination and CD4 T cells after COVID-19. Study background: Taking of post-vaccine samples occurred a median approximately 72 days after dose two (range 14 to 241).

V was clipped by 1 base and J by 8 bases, with 15 bases between them. This CDR3 spans 15 amino acids. CDR1 LNHNV and CDR2 YYDKDF come from the germline V gene (reference sequence). Overall study results and limits: Going from 21 to 38, median SARS-CoV-2-reactive clonotypes did not rise significantly. Among convalescent patients, a median roughly 86% of reactive clones emerged only after vaccination.

Note on this clonotype: What it recognizes is unknown.

Treatment specified: roughly 11-day PBMC culture with coronavirus spike peptide pools or control peptides (ViraFEST assay). With the Oncomine TCR Beta short-read assay, DNA from cultured CD4+ T cells was sequenced. TCRdb processed the PCR reads anew with MiXCR; each CDR3 protein has one entry. The sample contains about 17,000 distinct CDR3 sequences, approximately 53% of which appear only once. The sample comprised CD4+ T cells from blood, cultured in vitro. The origin of this receptor is a human donor who had recovered from COVID-19. The chain uses TRBV15 and TRBJ1-5, with D perhaps TRBD1 (6 bases). The CDR3 spells CATSRGQGLQEPQHF. The CDR3 bases are TGTGCCACCAGCAGAGGCCAGGGGCTTCAGGAGCCCCAGCATTTT.